Listed here are 9 T cell receptor beta chains from one sample, sequenced in a study of Ad26.COV2.S vaccination and SARS-CoV-2 variants. Profiled with immunoSEQ multiplex PCR; TCRdb holds only in-frame clones, not every one. The sample records about 94,000 clones, approximately 82% being singletons. Sequences were derived from peripheral blood, sampled after recovery from COVID-19. All receptors come from a human donor who had recovered from COVID-19.

The chain has TRBV7-8 and TRBJ1-5; no clear D. Germline CDR1 and CDR2: SGHVS and FQNEAQ. V was clipped by 1 base and J by 0 bases, with 13 bases between them. The CDR3 covers 17 residues. DNA for the CDR3: TGTGCCAGCAGCTTAGGGGTACTGGGAAATAGCAATCAGCCCCAGCATTTT. Translated: CASSLGVLGNSNQPQHF.

This clone was counted once. The J gene is TRBJ2-5, the V gene TRBV2, with 7 bases lining up with TRBD2. Looked up from germline, CDR1 is SNHLY and CDR2 is FYNNEI. J was trimmed by 9 bases and V by 6 bases; bases with no gene match: 7. The CDR3 loop spans 12 amino acids. The CDR3 DNA reads as TGTGCCAGCAGCGGACTCCGGGGGGCCCAGTACTTC. Amino acid sequence: CASSGLRGAQYF.

The rearrangement uses TRBV4-2 and TRBJ2-3, with TRBD2 as a possible D gene (6 bases). The CDR3 has 14 amino acids. Deletions cut 4 bases from V and 1 base from J, with 9 bases between. Germline V gene sequence: CDR1 LGHNA, CDR2 YNFKEQ. The CDR3 reads CASSPGEGTDTQYF. CDR3 nucleotides: TGTGCCAGCAGCCCGGGGGAGGGCACAGATACGCAGTATTTT.

J is TRBJ2-7 and V is TRBV23-1; 10 nucleotides align to TRBD2. TRBV23-1 is identified as an open reading frame with a role that is uncertain. The CDR3 has 21 amino acids. The ends lost 3 bases at V and 1 base at J; junction bases unmatched: 21. CDR3 loop: CASSHRGLAGGPTPLSYEQYF. The CDR3 DNA reads as TGCGCCAGCAGTCACCGGGGGTTAGCGGGAGGCCCTACACCGCTTTCCTACGAGCAGTACTTC.

This chain links TRBV12-3 or TRBV12-4 with TRBJ2-7; D unclear. CDR3 length: 11 residues. Trimming shortened V by 3 bases and J by 9 bases, and 9 bases separated the two germline ends. The CDR3 protein is CASSFDHGQYF. For the CDR3, the DNA is TGTGCCAGCAGTTTTGACCACGGGCAGTACTTC.

This clone was counted once. The J gene is TRBJ1-3, the V gene TRBV18; D is possibly TRBD1 (5 bases). Germline loops: CDR1 KGHSH, CDR2 LQKENI. The ends were cut back, 0 bases at V and 1 base at J, with 7 bases in the middle. This CDR3 is 15 amino acids long. This chain's CDR3 is CASSPPAGSGNTIYF. CDR3 DNA: TGTGCCAGCTCACCACCTGCAGGGTCTGGAAACACCATATATTTT.

The V gene is TRBV7-3, the J gene TRBJ1-2; 7 nucleotides align to TRBD1. CDR1 and CDR2 (germline): SGHTA, FQGTGA. The CDR3 has 17 residues. The junction had 9 bases not matched to a gene; V was cut back by 1 base and J by 1 base. The CDR3 sequence: CASSLSIGGTVNYGYTF. CDR3 coding DNA: TGTGCCAGCAGCTTAAGTATCGGGGGGACAGTTAACTATGGCTACACCTTC. Combining the CDR3 with reference TRBV7-3 and TRBJ1-2 gives the whole variable domain GAGVSQTPSNKVTEKGKYVELRCDPISGHTALYWYRQSLGQGPEFLIYFQGTGAADDSGLPNDRFFAVRPEGSVSTLKIQRTERGDSAVYLCASSLSIGGTVNYGYTFGSGTRLTVV.

This chain connects TRBV7-7 to TRBJ2-5; tentatively, D is TRBD2 (5 bases). The CDR3 totals 15 residues. Germline V gene sequence: CDR1 SSHAT, CDR2 FNYEAQ (reference sequence). Trimming cost V 5 bases and J 5 bases, with 18 bases left between them. The CDR3 reads CASSPLERPGETQYF. The CDR3 DNA sequence: TGTGCCAGCAGCCCCCTAGAGCGTCCGGGGGAGACCCAGTACTTC.

V and J are TRBV11-3 and TRBJ2-3; D unclear. Germline V gene sequence: CDR1 SGHNT, CDR2 YENEEA. This CDR3 spans 12 amino acids. Trimming pared 1 base from V and 7 bases from J, leaving 6 bases between. CDR3 bases: TGTGCCAGCAGCTTAGTTAGAAATACGCAGTATTTT. Translating gives CASSLVRNTQYF.